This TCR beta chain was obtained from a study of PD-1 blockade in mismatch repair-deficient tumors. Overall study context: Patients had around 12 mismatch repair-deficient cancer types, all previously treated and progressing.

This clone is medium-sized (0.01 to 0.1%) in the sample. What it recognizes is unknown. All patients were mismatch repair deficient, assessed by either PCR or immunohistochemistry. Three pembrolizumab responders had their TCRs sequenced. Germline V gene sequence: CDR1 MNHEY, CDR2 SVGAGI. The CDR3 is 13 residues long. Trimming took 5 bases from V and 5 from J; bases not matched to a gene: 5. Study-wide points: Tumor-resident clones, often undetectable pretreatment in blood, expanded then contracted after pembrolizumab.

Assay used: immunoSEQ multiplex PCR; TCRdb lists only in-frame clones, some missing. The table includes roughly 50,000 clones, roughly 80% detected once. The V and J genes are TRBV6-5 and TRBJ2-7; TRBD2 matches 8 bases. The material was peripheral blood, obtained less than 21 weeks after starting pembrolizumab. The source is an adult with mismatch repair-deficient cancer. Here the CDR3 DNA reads TGTGCCAGCAGTCCCTTAGCGGGAAACGAGCAGTACTTC. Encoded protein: CASSPLAGNEQYF.